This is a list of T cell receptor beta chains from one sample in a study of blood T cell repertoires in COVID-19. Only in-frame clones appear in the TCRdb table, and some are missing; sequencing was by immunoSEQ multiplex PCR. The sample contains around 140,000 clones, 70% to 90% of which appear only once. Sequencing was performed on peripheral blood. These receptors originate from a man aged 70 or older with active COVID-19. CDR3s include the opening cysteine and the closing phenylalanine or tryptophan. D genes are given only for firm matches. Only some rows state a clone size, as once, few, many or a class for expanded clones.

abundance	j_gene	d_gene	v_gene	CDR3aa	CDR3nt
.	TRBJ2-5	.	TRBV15	CATSRGVSGIETQYF	TGTGCCACCAGCAGAGGGGTTAGCGGCATAGAGACCCAGTACTTC
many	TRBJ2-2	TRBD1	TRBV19	CASSMLTGTGELFF	TGTGCCAGTAGTATGTTGACAGGGACCGGGGAGCTGTTTTTT
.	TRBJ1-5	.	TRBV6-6	CASRPQGRDNQPQHF	TGTGCCAGCAGGCCACAGGGAAGGGACAATCAGCCCCAGCATTTT
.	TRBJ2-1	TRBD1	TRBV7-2	CASSSPDRGVRQFF	TGTGCCAGCAGCTCCCCGGACAGGGGGGTCCGGCAGTTCTTC
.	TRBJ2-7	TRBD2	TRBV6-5	CASSYGGDLISYEQYF	TGTGCCAGCAGTTACGGGGGGGACTTGATATCCTACGAGCAGTACTTC
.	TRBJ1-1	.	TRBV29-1	CSVGRVLNTEAFF	TGCAGCGTTGGGAGAGTTCTAAACACTGAAGCTTTCTTT
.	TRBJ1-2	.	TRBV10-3	CAISESSGAFLTANYGYTF	TGTGCCATCAGTGAGTCGTCAGGGGCCTTCCTTACAGCTAACTATGGCTACACCTTC
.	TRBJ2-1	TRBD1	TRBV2	CASSTGTDINEQFF	TGTGCCAGCAGTACCGGGACAGATATTAATGAGCAGTTCTTC
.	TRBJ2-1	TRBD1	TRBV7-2	CASRQPGQGVGEQFF	TGTGCCAGCAGGCAACCGGGACAGGGGGTAGGCGAGCAGTTCTTC
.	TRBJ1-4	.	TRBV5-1	CASSPLPPRDTLEKLFF	TGCGCCAGCAGCCCTCTCCCCCCCCGGGACACTCTTGAAAAACTGTTTTTT
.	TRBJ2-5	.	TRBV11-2	CASSDSVRETQYF	TGTGCCAGCAGCGATAGCGTACGGGAGACCCAGTACTTC
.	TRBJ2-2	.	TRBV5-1	CASSLYSAGELFF	TGCGCCAGCAGCTTGTATTCAGCCGGGGAGCTGTTTTTT
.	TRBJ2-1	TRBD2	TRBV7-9	CASSLIPSGENNEQFF	TGTGCCAGCAGCTTAATTCCTAGCGGGGAAAACAATGAGCAGTTCTTC
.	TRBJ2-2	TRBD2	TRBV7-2	CASSFGSGRGTGELFF	TGTGCCAGCAGCTTCGGTAGCGGGAGAGGCACCGGGGAGCTGTTTTTT
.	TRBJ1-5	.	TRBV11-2	CASSLGTVSNQPQHF	TGTGCCAGCAGCTTAGGGACAGTGAGCAATCAGCCCCAGCATTTT
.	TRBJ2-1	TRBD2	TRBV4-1	CASSQDSSLAGIDEQFF	TGCGCCAGCAGCCAAGATAGTTCACTAGCGGGAATCGATGAGCAGTTCTTC
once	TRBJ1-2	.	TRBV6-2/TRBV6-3	CASSYSTAPGGGYTF	TGTGCCAGCAGTTACTCGACAGCCCCGGGTGGTGGCTACACCTTC
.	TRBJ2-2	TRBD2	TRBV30	CAWRLAGANTGELFF	TGTGCCTGGAGGTTAGCGGGAGCGAACACCGGGGAGCTGTTTTTT
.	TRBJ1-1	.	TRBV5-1	CARSWAGGNTEAFF	TGCGCCCGCAGCTGGGCGGGGGGGAACACTGAAGCTTTCTTT
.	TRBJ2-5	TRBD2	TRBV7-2	CASSPRTSGRETQYF	TGTGCCAGCAGCCCTCGGACTAGCGGGAGGGAGACCCAGTACTTC
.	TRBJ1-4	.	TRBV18	CASSPGQGGEKLFF	TGTGCCAGCTCACCAGGGCAGGGCGGCGAAAAACTGTTTTTT
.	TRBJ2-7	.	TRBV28	CASSPDLELYGQYF	TGTGCCAGCAGTCCGGACTTGGAGTTGTACGGGCAGTACTTC
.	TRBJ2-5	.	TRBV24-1	CATSDSRLRETQYF	TGTGCCACCAGTGATTCCCGACTACGTGAGACCCAGTACTTC
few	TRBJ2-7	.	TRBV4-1	CASSQGGLSGGLEQYF	TGCGCCAGCAGCCAAGGAGGGCTCTCCGGGGGACTCGAGCAGTACTTC
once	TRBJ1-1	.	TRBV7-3	CASSALGQSEAFF	TGTGCCAGCAGCGCCCTAGGACAGTCTGAAGCTTTCTTT
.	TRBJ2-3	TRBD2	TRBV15	CATSSGLAGGTDTQYF	TGTGCCACCAGCAGTGGTCTAGCGGGCGGCACAGATACGCAGTATTTT
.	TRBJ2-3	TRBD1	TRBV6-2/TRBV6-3	CASSGQGPTDTQYF	TGTGCCAGCAGCGGACAGGGGCCCACAGATACGCAGTATTTT
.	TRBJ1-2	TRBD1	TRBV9	CASSVLTGTGGGYTF	TGTGCCAGCAGCGTCCTGACCGGGACAGGGGGCGGCTACACCTTC
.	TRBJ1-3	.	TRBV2	CASTLSGNTIYF	TGTGCCAGCACCCTCTCTGGAAACACCATATATTTT
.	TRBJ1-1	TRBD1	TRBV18	CASSYTTGRNTEAFF	TGTGCCAGCTCATACACGACAGGGAGAAACACTGAAGCTTTCTTT
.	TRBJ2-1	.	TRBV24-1	CATSVTKGLNYNEQFF	TGTGCCACCAGTGTTACGAAGGGGCTGAACTACAATGAGCAGTTCTTC
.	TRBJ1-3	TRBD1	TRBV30	CAWSSGQVHIGNTIYF	TGTGCCTGGAGTTCAGGACAGGTACATATTGGAAACACCATATATTTT
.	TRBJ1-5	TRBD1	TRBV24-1	CATSEGGQPNSNQPQHF	TGTGCCACCAGTGAGGGGGGACAGCCGAATAGCAATCAGCCCCAGCATTTT
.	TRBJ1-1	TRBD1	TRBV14	CASSHEFDRVGNTEAFF	TGTGCCAGCAGCCATGAATTCGACAGGGTGGGGAACACTGAAGCTTTCTTT
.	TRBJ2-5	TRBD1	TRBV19	CASSITGQKETQYF	TGTGCCAGTAGTATAACGGGACAGAAAGAGACCCAGTACTTC
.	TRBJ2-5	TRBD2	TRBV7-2	CASSLMASGSSETQYF	TGTGCCAGCAGCTTAATGGCTAGCGGGAGCTCGGAGACCCAGTACTTC
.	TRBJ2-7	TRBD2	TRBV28	CASSLEAGAPEQYF	TGTGCCAGCAGTCTCGAAGCGGGAGCCCCCGAGCAGTACTTC
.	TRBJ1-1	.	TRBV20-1	CSASTDTEAFF	TGCAGTGCTAGCACGGACACTGAAGCTTTCTTT
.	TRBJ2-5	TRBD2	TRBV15	CATSRTAGPQETQYF	TGTGCCACCAGCAGAACAGCGGGACCTCAAGAGACCCAGTACTTC
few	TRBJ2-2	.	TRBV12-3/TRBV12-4	CASRLAAAGELFF	TGTGCCAGCAGACTGGCGGCCGCCGGGGAGCTGTTTTTT
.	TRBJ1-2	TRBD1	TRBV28	CASSFRDRDGYTF	TGTGCCAGCAGTTTCCGGGACAGGGATGGCTACACCTTC
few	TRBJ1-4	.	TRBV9	CASSVGRYPTEKLFF	TGTGCCAGCAGCGTAGGCAGGTATCCAACTGAAAAACTGTTTTTT
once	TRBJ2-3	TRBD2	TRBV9	CASSPRLAGMGTDTQYF	TGTGCCAGCAGCCCCCGACTAGCGGGGATGGGCACAGATACGCAGTATTTT
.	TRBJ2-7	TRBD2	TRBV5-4	CASSLGAGASYEQYF	TGTGCCAGCAGCTTGGGAGCGGGGGCCTCCTACGAGCAGTACTTC
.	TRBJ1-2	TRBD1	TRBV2	CASSGDREGYTF	TGTGCCAGCAGTGGGGACAGGGAGGGCTACACCTTC
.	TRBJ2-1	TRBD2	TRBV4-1	CASSQGTSGSYNEQFF	TGCGCCAGCAGCCAAGGGACTAGCGGATCCTACAATGAGCAGTTCTTC
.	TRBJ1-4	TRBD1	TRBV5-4	CASSLEGARREKLFF	TGTGCCAGCAGCTTGGAGGGGGCGAGGAGGGAAAAACTGTTTTTT
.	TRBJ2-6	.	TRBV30	CAWKRGGSGANVLTF	TGTGCCTGGAAAAGGGGGGGCTCTGGGGCCAACGTCCTGACTTTC
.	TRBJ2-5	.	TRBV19	CASSMPRGPQETQYF	TGTGCCAGTAGTATGCCCCGGGGTCCCCAAGAGACCCAGTACTTC
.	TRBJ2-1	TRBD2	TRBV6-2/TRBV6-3	CASSYGGLAGGNYNEQFF	TGTGCCAGCAGTTATGGGGGACTAGCGGGAGGGAACTACAATGAGCAGTTCTTC
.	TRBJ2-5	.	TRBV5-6	CASSLGQGMKTQYF	TGTGCCAGCAGCTTGGGCCAGGGTATGAAGACCCAGTACTTC
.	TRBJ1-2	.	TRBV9	CASSVGARSYTF	TGTGCCAGCAGCGTAGGAGCGAGGAGCTACACCTTC
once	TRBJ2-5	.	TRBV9	CASGLGGGRQETQYF	TGTGCCAGCGGGCTGGGCGGAGGCCGACAAGAGACCCAGTACTTC